This TCR beta chain was recovered during a study of blood T cell repertoires in COVID-19. Across the whole study: Samples representing acute and convalescent COVID-19 were sourced from the United States, Italy and Spain. Nucleic acid was either cDNA or gDNA, and it came from T cells, B-cell-depleted T cells, or PBMCs.

Germline V CDR1 and CDR2: SGHVS, FQNEAQ. The V end was cut by 5 bases, the J end by 2 bases, with 12 bases between. This CDR3 region has 15 residues. How the authors handled the data: For nucleated cells, counts were estimated from reference gene primer amplification. Sequencing was performed with immunoSEQ multiplex PCR; in TCRdb, only in-frame clones are kept and a portion is missing. Clone size and V and J calls were adopted from that table, with D and trimming inferred from the DNA. The table records roughly 100,000 clones, around 84% of them present only once. The receptor was derived from a human donor in a cohort sampled during active COVID-19. The sequenced material came from peripheral blood. The gene calls are TRBV7-8 and TRBJ2-2; the D gene is possibly TRBD1 (6 bases). CDR3 in DNA: TGTGCCAGCAGCCCGGACAGAAGAAACACCGGGGAGCTGTTTTTT. Protein product: CASSPDRRNTGELFF.